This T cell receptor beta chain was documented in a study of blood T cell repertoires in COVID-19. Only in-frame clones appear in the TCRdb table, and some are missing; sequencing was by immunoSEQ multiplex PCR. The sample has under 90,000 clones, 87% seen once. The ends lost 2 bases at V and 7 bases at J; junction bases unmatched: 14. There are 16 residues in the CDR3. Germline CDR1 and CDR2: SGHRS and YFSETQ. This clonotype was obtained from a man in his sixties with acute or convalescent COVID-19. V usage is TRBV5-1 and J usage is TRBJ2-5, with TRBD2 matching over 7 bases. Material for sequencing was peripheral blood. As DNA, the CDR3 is TGCGCCAGCAGCTTAGGCCAGGTCCCTTCGGGGGGGACCCAGTACTTC. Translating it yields CASSLGQVPSGGTQYF.